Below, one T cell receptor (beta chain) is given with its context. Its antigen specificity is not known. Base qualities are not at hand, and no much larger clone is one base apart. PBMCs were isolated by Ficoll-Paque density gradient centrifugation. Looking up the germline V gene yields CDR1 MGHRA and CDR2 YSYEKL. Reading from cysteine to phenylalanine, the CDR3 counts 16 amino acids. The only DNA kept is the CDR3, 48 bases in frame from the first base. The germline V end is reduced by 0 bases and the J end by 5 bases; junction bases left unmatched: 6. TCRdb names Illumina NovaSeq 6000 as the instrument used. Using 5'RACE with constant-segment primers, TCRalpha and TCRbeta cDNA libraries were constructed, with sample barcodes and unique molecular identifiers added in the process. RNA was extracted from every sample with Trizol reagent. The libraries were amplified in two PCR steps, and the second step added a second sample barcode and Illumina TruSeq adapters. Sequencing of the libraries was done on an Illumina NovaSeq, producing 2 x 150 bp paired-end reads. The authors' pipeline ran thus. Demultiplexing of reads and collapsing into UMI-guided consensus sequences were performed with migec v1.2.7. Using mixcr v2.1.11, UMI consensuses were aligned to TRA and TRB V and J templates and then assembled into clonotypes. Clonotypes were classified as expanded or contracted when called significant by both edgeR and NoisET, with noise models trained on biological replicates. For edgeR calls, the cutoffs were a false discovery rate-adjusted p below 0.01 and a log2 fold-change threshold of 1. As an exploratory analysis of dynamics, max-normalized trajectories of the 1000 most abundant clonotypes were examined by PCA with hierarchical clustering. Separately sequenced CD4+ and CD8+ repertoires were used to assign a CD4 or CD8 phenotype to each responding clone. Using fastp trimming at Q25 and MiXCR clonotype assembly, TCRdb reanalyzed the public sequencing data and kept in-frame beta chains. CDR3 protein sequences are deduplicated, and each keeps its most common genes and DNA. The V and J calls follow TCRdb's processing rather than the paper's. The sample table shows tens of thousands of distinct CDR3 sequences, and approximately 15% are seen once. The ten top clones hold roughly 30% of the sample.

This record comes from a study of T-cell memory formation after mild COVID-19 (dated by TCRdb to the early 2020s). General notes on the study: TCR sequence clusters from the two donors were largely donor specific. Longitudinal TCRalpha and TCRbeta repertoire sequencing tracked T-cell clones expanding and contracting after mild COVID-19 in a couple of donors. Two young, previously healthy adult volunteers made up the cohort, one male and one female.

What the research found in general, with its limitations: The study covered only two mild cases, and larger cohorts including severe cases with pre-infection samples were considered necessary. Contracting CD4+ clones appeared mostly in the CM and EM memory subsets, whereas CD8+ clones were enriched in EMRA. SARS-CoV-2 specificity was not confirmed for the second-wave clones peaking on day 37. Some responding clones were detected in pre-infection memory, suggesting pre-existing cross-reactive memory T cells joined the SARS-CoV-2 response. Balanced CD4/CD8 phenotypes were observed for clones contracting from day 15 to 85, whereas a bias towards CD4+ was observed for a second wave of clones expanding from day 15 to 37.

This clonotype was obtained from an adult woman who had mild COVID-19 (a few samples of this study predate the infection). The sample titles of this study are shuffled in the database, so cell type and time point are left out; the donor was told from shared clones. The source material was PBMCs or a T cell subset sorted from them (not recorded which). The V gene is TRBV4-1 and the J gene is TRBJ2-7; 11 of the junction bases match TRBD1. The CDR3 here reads CASSQDPRTGGHEQYF. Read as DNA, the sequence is TGCGCCAGCAGCCAAGATCCCCGGACAGGGGGCCACGAGCAGTACTTC.